These 28 T cell receptor beta chains were sequenced from one sample in a study of cytomegalovirus exposure and HLA in healthy donors. It was with 60 Vbeta and 13 Jbeta primers that the PCR ran. Profiled with immunoSEQ multiplex PCR; TCRdb holds only in-frame clones, not every one. The sample records just over 150,000 clones, around 80% being singletons. Sequencing was performed on PBMCs. These receptors were obtained from a man aged 50-59 years in good health and CMV-seropositive.

V gene TRBV25-1 combines with J gene TRBJ2-1; TRBD2 matches 8 bases. The V gene end was trimmed by 2 bases and the J gene end by 2 bases; junction bases not matched to a gene: 5. The CDR3 length is 16 residues. CDR1 is MGHDK and CDR2 is SYGVNS in the germline V gene. Written as DNA, the CDR3 is TGTGCCAGCAGTGAAGAGAGTAGCGGGACCTACAATGAGCAGTTCTTC. As protein: CASSEESSGTYNEQFF.

V is TRBV7-6 and J is TRBJ2-1; 12 bases map to TRBD2. Germline loops: CDR1 SGHVS, CDR2 FNYEAQ. This CDR3 comprises 16 residues. The V segment lost 4 bases and the J segment 8 bases; nucleotides outside the gene matches: 9. As DNA, the CDR3 is TGTGCCAGCAGCTCGACTAGCGGGAGTTGGGGGGATGAGCAGTTCTTC. Translation gives CASSSTSGSWGDEQFF.

This clone was picked up a small number of times. The rearrangement uses TRBV28 and TRBJ2-5, with D perhaps matching TRBD1 (5 bases). V shed 6 bases and J shed 5 bases, with 10 bases lying between them. Germline CDR1 and CDR2: MDHEN and SYDVKM. The length of the CDR3 is 12 residues. In DNA, the CDR3 is TGTGCCAGCAGACCCGCAGGGGAGACCCAGTACTTC. It specifies CASRPAGETQYF.

The V gene is TRBV4-1, the J gene TRBJ2-3, with D possibly TRBD1 on 6 matching bases. Trimming took off 4 bases at V and 2 bases at J, with 10 bases between the two ends. This CDR3 contains 14 residues. Germline-derived CDR1 and CDR2 are MGHRA and YSYEKL. DNA for the CDR3: TGCGCCAGCAGCCGCGACAGGTTCACAGATACGCAGTATTTT. Translating gives CASSRDRFTDTQYF.

V usage is TRBV27 and J usage is TRBJ1-1, with D uncertain. Germline V gene sequence: CDR1 MNHEY, CDR2 SMNVEV (reference sequence). The CDR3 is made up of 13 amino acids. Trimming stripped 0 bases from V and 6 bases from J, with 8 bases between. CDR3 amino acids: CASSLSGRAEAFF. The CDR3, as DNA: TGTGCCAGCAGTTTATCTGGGCGGGCTGAAGCTTTCTTT.

This clone was counted a few times. This rearrangement joins TRBV29-1 to TRBJ2-7; D remains unclear. V shed 5 bases and J shed 0 bases, with 8 bases lying between them. CDR1 is SQVTM, CDR2 ANQGSEA, per germline. The CDR3 has 12 residues. The chain's CDR3 is CSVTVSSYEQYF. Written as DNA, the CDR3 is TGCAGCGTTACGGTGTCCTCCTACGAGCAGTACTTC.

This clone appeared a single time. This sample includes further DNA sequences coding for the same CDR3. V and J are TRBV18 and TRBJ2-1; 10 bases align to TRBD2. V dropped 5 bases and J dropped 0; count of bases not matched to a gene: 4. The CDR3 is 16 amino acids. Germline loops: CDR1 KGHSH, CDR2 LQKENI. The CDR3 coding sequence is TGTGCCAGCTCAAGGACTAGCGGTAGCTCCTACAATGAGCAGTTCTTC. Protein product: CASSRTSGSSYNEQFF.

The rearrangement uses TRBV9 and TRBJ1-5; unclear D gene. The germline CDR1 and CDR2 sequences are SGDLS and YYNGEE. This CDR3 region has 13 residues. V dropped 0 bases and J dropped 6 bases, with 7 bases sitting between them. This CDR3 reads CASSVGPGQPQHF. The DNA for the CDR3 is TGTGCCAGCAGCGTAGGCCCGGGTCAGCCCCAGCATTTT.

This sequence joins TRBV19 and TRBJ2-2; 12 bases align to TRBD2. CDR3 length equals 16 residues. Trimming cost V 5 bases and J 7 bases; bases outside gene matches: 8. The germline CDR1 and CDR2 sequences are LNHDA and SQIVND (reference sequence). The CDR3 DNA follows: TGTGCCAGTAGTCCATGGACTAGCGGGGTCCGCGGGGAGCTGTTTTTT. Encoded protein: CASSPWTSGVRGELFF.

Here the CDR3 reads CASRRGQNTGELFF. The CDR3 DNA reads TGCGCCAGTAGAAGGGGCCAGAACACCGGGGAGCTGTTTTTT. This chain links TRBV10-1 with TRBJ2-2; a possible D gene is TRBD1 (5 bases). The V end was cut by 9 bases, the J end by 1 base, with 12 bases between. The CDR3 covers 14 residues. Germline V gene sequence: CDR1 WNHNN, CDR2 SYGVQD (reference sequence).

The V gene is TRBV19, the J gene TRBJ1-2, with 9 bases matching TRBD1. V lost 1 base and J lost 7; bases outside the gene matches: 7. This CDR3 has 15 residues. The germline gives CDR1 LNHDA, CDR2 SQIVND (reference sequence). CDR3 protein: CASSIGGTGFGGYTF. For the CDR3, the DNA is TGTGCCAGTAGTATAGGTGGGACAGGGTTCGGTGGCTACACCTTC.

This clone was found many times. The chain employs TRBV6-5 and TRBJ2-7; perhaps TRBD1 as D (5 bases). Germline assignment: CDR1 MNHEY and CDR2 SVGAGI. The V and J ends lost 7 bases and 0 bases respectively, with 10 bases between them. This CDR3 has 13 amino acids. In DNA, the CDR3 is TGTGCCAGCACGGCCAGGGACTCCTACGAGCAGTACTTC. Translated, it gives CASTARDSYEQYF.

V usage is TRBV18 and J usage is TRBJ2-5; no firm D call. V dropped 4 bases and J dropped 2 bases, with 14 bases sitting between them. The CDR3 runs to 15 residues. Germline loops: CDR1 KGHSH, CDR2 LQKENI. The chain's CDR3 is CASSQAPGKQETQYF. CDR3 DNA: TGTGCCAGCTCACAGGCGCCAGGAAAACAAGAGACCCAGTACTTC.

This chain connects TRBV5-1 to TRBJ2-1; 13 bases are shared with TRBD2. From germline, CDR1 is SGHRS and CDR2 YFSETQ. CDR3 length: 15 amino acids. Losses at the gene ends were 3 bases for V and 7 bases for J; bases not matched to a gene: 4. The CDR3 here is CASSSGLAGINEQFF. The CDR3 DNA reads TGCGCCAGCAGCTCGGGACTAGCGGGGATAAATGAGCAGTTCTTC.

This clone was seen only once. The chain links TRBV29-1 to TRBJ1-2, with a possible D match to TRBD1 (6 bases). Per germline, CDR1 SQVTM and CDR2 ANQGSEA. The CDR3 totals 10 residues. Deletions cut 4 bases from V and 8 bases from J, with 8 bases between. The DNA of the CDR3 is TGCAGCGTTGCGACAGGCGGCTACACCTTC. This translates into CSVATGGYTF.

The DNA for the CDR3 is TGTGCCATCAGAAAGACAGAATTGAACACTGAAGCTTTCTTT. Translating it yields CAIRKTELNTEAFF. The chain is built from TRBV10-3 and TRBJ1-1; the D gene is possibly TRBD1 (5 bases). The ends were cut back, 6 bases at V and 0 bases at J, with 11 bases in the middle. CDR1 is ENHRY, CDR2 SYGVKD, per germline. The CDR3 sequence is 14 residues long.

The V call is TRBV11-3, the J call TRBJ2-5; maybe TRBD2 (6 bases). Trimming pared 3 bases from V and 5 bases from J, leaving 19 bases between. The V gene's germline CDR1 is SGHNT and CDR2 YENEEA. The CDR3 contains 16 residues. The CDR3 DNA sequence: TGTGCCAGCAGCTTCGGCAAAAGGACTGGGAGGGAGACCCAGTACTTC. Translating it yields CASSFGKRTGRETQYF.

The chain has TRBV4-1 and TRBJ2-3; D call uncertain. The germline V gene has CDR1 MGHRA and CDR2 YSYEKL. Trimming removed 6 bases from V and 5 bases from J, with 18 bases in between. CDR3 size: 15 residues. The CDR3 DNA sequence: TGCGCCAGCAGTCAGACAATGGCATCCATAGATACGCAGTATTTT. Translating gives CASSQTMASIDTQYF.

In this sample, this clone turned up once. This chain joins TRBV19 and TRBJ2-5, with D perhaps TRBD1 (5 bases). Trimming removed 6 bases at V and 4 bases at J, with 12 bases between. Germline V gene sequence: CDR1 LNHDA, CDR2 SQIVND (reference sequence). The CDR3 loop spans 13 amino acids. As DNA, the CDR3 is TGTGCCAGTAGCAGGGTATCGGGAGAGACCCAGTACTTC. The encoded protein is CASSRVSGETQYF.

This chain uses TRBV2 with TRBJ2-5; tentative D call: TRBD1 (5 bases). The V gene lost 7 bases and the J gene lost 5 bases, with 20 bases spanning the gap. Germline CDR1 SNHLY, CDR2 FYNNEI. The CDR3 totals 15 residues. The CDR3 nucleotides read TGTGCCAGCACCCCCCTAGGGGCCGCTGGGGAGACCCAGTACTTC. The encoded protein is CASTPLGAAGETQYF.

The rearrangement links TRBV7-6 to TRBJ1-1; the D is unclear. The V and J ends lost 6 bases and 2 bases respectively, with 10 bases between them. CDR3 size: 13 residues. CDR1 SGHVS and CDR2 FNYEAQ come from the germline V gene. The CDR3 reads CASRSGSNTEAFF. In DNA, the CDR3 is TGTGCCAGCAGGTCCGGGAGTAACACTGAAGCTTTCTTT.

The genes are TRBV6-1 and TRBJ2-7; 7 bases align to TRBD1. The CDR3 totals 12 residues. J lost 9 bases, V lost 6 bases, and 8 bases had no gene match. The germline V gene encodes CDR1 MNHNS and CDR2 SASEGT. CDR3 sequence: CASRADREGQYF. The CDR3 DNA sequence: TGTGCCAGCAGGGCCGACAGGGAAGGGCAGTACTTC.

This chain links TRBV7-8 with TRBJ1-3; D is possibly TRBD1 (5 bases). Germline loops: CDR1 SGHVS, CDR2 FQNEAQ. The CDR3 runs to 19 residues. Trimming took 5 bases from V and 8 from J, leaving 31 bases between them. CDR3 nucleotide sequence: TGTGCCAGCAGCCCTCGGGCCAGGGATGTCGTAGCATTCGGCCACACCATATATTTT. As protein: CASSPRARDVVAFGHTIYF.

The chain joins TRBV11-2 to TRBJ2-1; D may be TRBD2 (6 bases). CDR1 and CDR2 from the germline V gene are SGHAT and FQNNGV. The CDR3 sequence is 14 residues long. Trimming took off 1 base at V and 8 bases at J, with 12 bases between the two ends. The CDR3 DNA reads TGTGCCAGCAGCTTAGCTGTCGGGGACTATGAGCAGTTCTTC. This gives the protein CASSLAVGDYEQFF.

The chain employs TRBV9 and TRBJ2-3; 9 nucleotides line up with TRBD2. J gave up 6 bases and V 2 bases, and 1 base lay outside the gene matches. The CDR3 runs to 13 residues. Germline CDR1 is SGDLS and CDR2 is YYNGEE. Written as DNA, the CDR3 is TGTGCCAGCAGCGTGGCGGGGGGGGATACGCAGTATTTT. It translates to CASSVAGGDTQYF.

The gene calls are TRBV7-9 and TRBJ1-1, with D possibly TRBD1 on 6 matching bases. CDR1 and CDR2 (germline): SEHNR, FQNEAQ (reference sequence). The V end was cut by 3 bases, the J end by 0 bases, with 8 bases between. This CDR3 has 14 residues. The CDR3 coding sequence is TGTGCCAGCAGCTTTGACAGGTTGAACACTGAAGCTTTCTTT. Amino acid sequence: CASSFDRLNTEAFF.

This chain links TRBV9 with TRBJ1-3; TRBD1 is a possible D gene (6 bases). The CDR3 runs to 17 residues. Looked up from germline, CDR1 is SGDLS and CDR2 is YYNGEE. Trimming took 4 bases from V and 5 from J, leaving 22 bases between them. DNA for the CDR3: TGTGCCAGCAGCCCAGGAGGTGGGGGGGCCGTTAGAAACACCATATATTTT. Protein: CASSPGGGGAVRNTIYF. Combining the CDR3 with reference TRBV9 and TRBJ1-3 gives the whole variable domain DSGVTQTPKHLITATGQRVTLRCSPRSGDLSVYWYQQSLDQGLQFLIQYYNGEERAKGNILERFSAQQFPDLHSELNLSSLELGDSALYFCASSPGGGGAVRNTIYFGEGSWLTVV.

The chain carries TRBV7-8 and TRBJ2-5, with 9 bases identical to TRBD1. Germline CDR1 reads SGHVS; CDR2 reads FQNEAQ. V lost 4 bases to trimming and J lost 5 bases; unmatched junction nucleotides: 8. The CDR3 extends over 15 amino acids. In DNA form, the CDR3 reads TGTGCCAGCAGCTCCGAGACAGGGGGTTGGGAGACCCAGTACTTC. As protein: CASSSETGGWETQYF.